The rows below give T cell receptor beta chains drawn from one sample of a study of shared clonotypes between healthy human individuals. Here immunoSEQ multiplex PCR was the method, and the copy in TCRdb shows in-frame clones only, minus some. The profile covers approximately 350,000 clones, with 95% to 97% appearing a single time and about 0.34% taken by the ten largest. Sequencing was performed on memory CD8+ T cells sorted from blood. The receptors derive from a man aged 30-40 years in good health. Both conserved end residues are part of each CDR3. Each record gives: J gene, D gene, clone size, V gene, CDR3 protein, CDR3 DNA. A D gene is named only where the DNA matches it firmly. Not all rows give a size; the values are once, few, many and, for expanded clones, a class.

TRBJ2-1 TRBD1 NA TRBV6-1 CASFRQGPINEQFF TGTGCCAGCTTTAGACAGGGTCCCATCAATGAGCAGTTCTTC
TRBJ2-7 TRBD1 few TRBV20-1 CSVDRGYEQYF TGCAGTGTAGACAGGGGATACGAGCAGTACTTC
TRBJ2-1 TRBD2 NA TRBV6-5 CASQMGGSGYNEQFF TGTGCCAGCCAAATGGGCGGGAGCGGATACAATGAGCAGTTCTTC
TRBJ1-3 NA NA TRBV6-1 CASRSPQFSGNTIYF TGTGCCAGCAGGTCTCCGCAGTTCTCTGGAAACACCATATATTTT
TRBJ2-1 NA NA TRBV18 CASSLLEGEYNEQFF TGTGCCAGCTCACTACTCGAAGGCGAGTACAATGAGCAGTTCTTC
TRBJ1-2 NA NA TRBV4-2 CASSQERSGYGYTF TGTGCCAGCAGCCAAGAAAGGTCAGGCTATGGCTACACCTTC
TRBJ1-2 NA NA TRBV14 CASSHRQANYGYTF TGTGCCAGCAGCCATAGGCAGGCTAACTATGGCTACACCTTC
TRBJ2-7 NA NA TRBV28 CASGWLHEQYF TGTGCCAGCGGGTGGTTGCACGAGCAGTACTTC
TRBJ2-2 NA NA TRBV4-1 CASSNRDTGELFF TGCGCCAGCAGCAACCGGGACACCGGGGAGCTGTTTTTT
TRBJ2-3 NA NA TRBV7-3 CASSLRGSTDTQYF TGTGCCAGCAGCCTAAGGGGTAGCACAGATACGCAGTATTTT
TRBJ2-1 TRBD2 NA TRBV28 CASSSSGIPYNEQFF TGTGCCAGCAGTTCTAGCGGGATACCCTACAATGAGCAGTTCTTC
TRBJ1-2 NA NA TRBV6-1 CASSEALLSGGQGYTF TGTGCCAGCAGTGAAGCGCTTCTTTCCGGGGGCCAGGGCTACACCTTC
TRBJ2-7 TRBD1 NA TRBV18 CASRQRTGTDEQYF TGTGCCAGCCGCCAGAGAACCGGGACAGACGAGCAGTACTTC
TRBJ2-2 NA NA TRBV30 CAWSSRAGFTGELFF TGTGCCTGGAGTTCCCGGGCAGGGTTCACCGGGGAGCTGTTTTTT
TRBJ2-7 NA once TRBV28 CASSLSQRYEQYF TGTGCCAGCAGTTTATCTCAACGCTACGAGCAGTACTTC
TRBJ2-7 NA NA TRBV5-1 CASSLDVTGGTYEQYF TGCGCCAGCAGCTTGGACGTGACGGGCGGGACCTACGAGCAGTACTTC